This TCR beta chain is drawn from a study of blood T cell repertoires in COVID-19. Background on the study: The analysed material was cDNA or gDNA that came from T cells, B-cell-depleted T cells, or PBMCs.

CDR3 length equals 15 residues. The V gene's germline CDR1 is SNHLY and CDR2 FYNNEI. The V end lost 6 bases, the J end lost 1 base, and 14 bases lay between the germline ends. Participants had their cohort set by participant-reported clinical history. TCRdb keeps only in-frame clones here, not all; method: immunoSEQ multiplex PCR. The sample gives approximately 490,000 clones, 70% to 90% of which show up once; roughly 8.5% is in the top ten. The TCR sequence derives from a woman in her fifties or sixties who had recovered from COVID-19. Sequenced input: PBMCs or T cells enriched from blood (not recorded which). The V gene is TRBV2, the J gene TRBJ2-3; possibly TRBD1 for D (6 bases). In DNA form, the CDR3 reads TGTGCCAGCAGGGCACAGGGTTTGGGCACAGATACGCAGTATTTT. Protein product: CASRAQGLGTDTQYF.